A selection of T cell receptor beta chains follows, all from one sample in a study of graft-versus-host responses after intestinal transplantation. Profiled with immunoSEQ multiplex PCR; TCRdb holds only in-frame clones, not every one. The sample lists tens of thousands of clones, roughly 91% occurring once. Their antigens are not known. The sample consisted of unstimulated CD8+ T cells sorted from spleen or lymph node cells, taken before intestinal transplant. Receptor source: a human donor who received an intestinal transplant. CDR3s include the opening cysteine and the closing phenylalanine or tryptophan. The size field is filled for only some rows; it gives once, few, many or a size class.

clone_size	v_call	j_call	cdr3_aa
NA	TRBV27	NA	CASSFGQGASEQYF
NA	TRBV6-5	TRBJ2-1	CASSRGGTYNEQFF
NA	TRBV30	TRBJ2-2	CAWSVQHSTGELFF
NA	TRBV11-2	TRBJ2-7	CASSLIFPGNEQYF
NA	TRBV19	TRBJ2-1	CASSIVAGVDNEQFF
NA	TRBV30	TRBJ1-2	CAAEYQGQDGYTF
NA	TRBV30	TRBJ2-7	CAWSGGGLTYEQYF
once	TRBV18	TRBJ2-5	CASSPGGQGQETQYF
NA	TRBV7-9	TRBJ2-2	CASSLIGTGGTGELFF
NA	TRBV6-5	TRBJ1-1	CASSLRGGTEAFF
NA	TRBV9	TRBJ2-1	CASSVVAGEYNEQFF